This is a list of T cell receptor beta chains from one sample in a study of blood T cell repertoires in COVID-19. Profiled with immunoSEQ multiplex PCR; TCRdb holds only in-frame clones, not every one. This table has almost 250,000 clones, 75% to 90% appearing once. Material for sequencing was PBMCs or T cells enriched from blood (not recorded which). The receptors were sampled from a woman between 25 and 40 years old who had recovered from COVID-19. CDR3s include the opening cysteine and the closing phenylalanine or tryptophan. D genes are given only for firm matches. Where a row states a size, it is once, few, many or the class of an expanded clone; other rows omit it.

CDR3 DNA: TGTGCCAGTAGTATAGAGGGGGCTGCCCGGCCCCAGCATTTT
CDR3 protein: CASSIEGAARPQHF
clone size: -
CDR3 length: 14
V gene: TRBV19
J gene: TRBJ1-5
D gene: -

CDR3 DNA: TGTGCCAGCTCAACTACTAGCGGGAGCGATGAGCAGTTCTTC
CDR3 protein: CASSTTSGSDEQFF
clone size: -
CDR3 length: 14
V gene: TRBV18
J gene: TRBJ2-1
D gene: TRBD2

CDR3 DNA: TGCGCCAGCAGCTTGGGAGGTGCAACTAATGAAAAACTGTTTTTT
CDR3 protein: CASSLGGATNEKLFF
clone size: once
CDR3 length: 15
V gene: TRBV5-1
J gene: TRBJ1-4
D gene: -

CDR3 DNA: TGTGCCAGCAGCCCGCTAGCTACAGATACGCAGTATTTT
CDR3 protein: CASSPLATDTQYF
clone size: -
CDR3 length: 13
V gene: TRBV3-1/TRBV3-2
J gene: TRBJ2-3
D gene: -

CDR3 DNA: TGTGCCAGCTCACTCGACAGGCCATATAATTCACCCCTCCACTTT
CDR3 protein: CASSLDRPYNSPLHF
clone size: -
CDR3 length: 15
V gene: TRBV18
J gene: TRBJ1-6
D gene: -

CDR3 DNA: TGTGCCAGCAGCCTGACTAGGGGCAATGAGCAGTTCTTC
CDR3 protein: CASSLTRGNEQFF
clone size: -
CDR3 length: 13
V gene: TRBV27
J gene: TRBJ2-1
D gene: -

CDR3 DNA: TGTGCCATCATGGACAGGGTGGGGGCGTCCACAGATACGCAGTATTTT
CDR3 protein: CAIMDRVGASTDTQYF
clone size: -
CDR3 length: 16
V gene: TRBV10-3
J gene: TRBJ2-3
D gene: TRBD1

CDR3 DNA: TGCGCCAGCAGCTTCCAACAGCCTACTAACTATGGCTACACCTTC
CDR3 protein: CASSFQQPTNYGYTF
clone size: -
CDR3 length: 15
V gene: TRBV5-1
J gene: TRBJ1-2
D gene: -

CDR3 DNA: TGTGCCAGTAGTCCCGGGACAGCGGGCTACGAGCAGTACTTC
CDR3 protein: CASSPGTAGYEQYF
clone size: -
CDR3 length: 14
V gene: TRBV19
J gene: TRBJ2-7
D gene: -

CDR3 DNA: TGTGCCAGCAGCTTATACGTGGCGGGTGACACGCAGTATTTT
CDR3 protein: CASSLYVAGDTQYF
clone size: -
CDR3 length: 14
V gene: TRBV7-2
J gene: TRBJ2-3
D gene: -

CDR3 DNA: TGTGCCACCAGGGGGACTAGCGGGACCGGGGAGCTGTTTTTT
CDR3 protein: CATRGTSGTGELFF
clone size: -
CDR3 length: 14
V gene: TRBV24-1
J gene: TRBJ2-2
D gene: TRBD2

CDR3 DNA: TGTGCCAGCAGCCCACCGTTGGGCCACAATGAGCAGTTCTTC
CDR3 protein: CASSPPLGHNEQFF
clone size: -
CDR3 length: 14
V gene: TRBV7-9
J gene: TRBJ2-1
D gene: -

CDR3 DNA: TGTGCCCGGGCGGCAGGGGGAAACACTGAAGCTTTCTTT
CDR3 protein: CARAAGGNTEAFF
clone size: once
CDR3 length: 13
V gene: TRBV2
J gene: TRBJ1-1
D gene: TRBD1

CDR3 DNA: TGTGCCAGCAGCGTAGGAGGATTGGGCTACACCTTC
CDR3 protein: CASSVGGLGYTF
clone size: -
CDR3 length: 12
V gene: TRBV9
J gene: TRBJ1-2
D gene: -

CDR3 DNA: TGTGCCAGTAGTATACCCGAGAATACGCAGTATTTT
CDR3 protein: CASSIPENTQYF
clone size: -
CDR3 length: 12
V gene: TRBV19
J gene: TRBJ2-3
D gene: -

CDR3 DNA: TGTGCCAGCAGTTGGACAGGGGGCGGCTATGGCTACACCTTC
CDR3 protein: CASSWTGGGYGYTF
clone size: once
CDR3 length: 14
V gene: TRBV28
J gene: TRBJ1-2
D gene: TRBD1

CDR3 DNA: TGTGCCAGCAGCTTGGACCCCGGGGATGAAAGAGAGCAGTTCTTC
CDR3 protein: CASSLDPGDEREQFF
clone size: -
CDR3 length: 15
V gene: TRBV5-6
J gene: TRBJ2-1
D gene: -